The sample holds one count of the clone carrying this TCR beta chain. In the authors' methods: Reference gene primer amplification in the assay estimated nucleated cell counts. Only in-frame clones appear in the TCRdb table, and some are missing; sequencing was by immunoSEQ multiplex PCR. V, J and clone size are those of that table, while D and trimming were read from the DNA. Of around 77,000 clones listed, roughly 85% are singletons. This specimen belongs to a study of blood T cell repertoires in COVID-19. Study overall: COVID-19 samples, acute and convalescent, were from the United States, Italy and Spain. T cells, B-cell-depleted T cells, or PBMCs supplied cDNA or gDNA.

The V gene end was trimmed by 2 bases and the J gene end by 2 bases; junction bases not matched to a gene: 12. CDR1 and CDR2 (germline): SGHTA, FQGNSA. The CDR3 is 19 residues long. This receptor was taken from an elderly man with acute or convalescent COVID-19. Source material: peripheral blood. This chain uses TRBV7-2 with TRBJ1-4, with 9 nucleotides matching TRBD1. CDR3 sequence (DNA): TGTGCCAGCAGCTTAAGAGAGGACAGGGGTGGGAAGACTAATGAAAAACTGTTTTTT. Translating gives CASSLREDRGGKTNEKLFF.